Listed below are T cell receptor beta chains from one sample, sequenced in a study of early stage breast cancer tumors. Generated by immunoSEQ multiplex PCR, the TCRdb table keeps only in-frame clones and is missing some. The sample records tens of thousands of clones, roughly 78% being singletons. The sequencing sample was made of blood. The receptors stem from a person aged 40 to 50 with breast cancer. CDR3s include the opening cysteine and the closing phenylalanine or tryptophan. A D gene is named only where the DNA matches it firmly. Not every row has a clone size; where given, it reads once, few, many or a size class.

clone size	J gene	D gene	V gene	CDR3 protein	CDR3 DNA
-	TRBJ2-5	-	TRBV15	CATSSSLVPQETQYF	TGTGCCACCAGTTCAAGTCTAGTCCCTCAAGAGACCCAGTACTTC
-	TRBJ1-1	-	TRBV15	CATSRDRGRTTEAFF	TGTGCCACCAGCAGAGATCGGGGGCGTACCACTGAAGCTTTCTTT
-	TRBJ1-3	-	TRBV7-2	CASSLGGSSGNTIYF	TGTGCCAGCAGCTTAGGCGGAAGCTCTGGAAACACCATATATTTT
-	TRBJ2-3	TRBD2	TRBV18	CASSPPSAGGRSADTQYF	TGTGCCAGCTCACCACCCTCCGCGGGAGGGCGTAGTGCAGATACGCAGTATTTT
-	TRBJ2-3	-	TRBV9	CASSVAGTSTDTQYF	TGTGCCAGCAGCGTAGCGGGTACTAGCACAGATACGCAGTATTTT
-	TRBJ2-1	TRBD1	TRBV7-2	CASSLFGQGYNNEQFF	TGTGCCAGCAGCTTATTTGGACAGGGCTACAACAATGAGCAGTTCTTC
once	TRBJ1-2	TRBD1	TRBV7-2	CASSLTQGAYGYTF	TGTGCCAGCAGCTTAACACAGGGGGCATATGGCTACACCTTC
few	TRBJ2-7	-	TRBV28	CASSYDEQYF	TGTGCCAGCAGTTACGACGAGCAGTACTTC
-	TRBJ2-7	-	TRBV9	CASSVGWSAGEQYF	TGTGCCAGCAGCGTAGGTTGGTCGGCCGGAGAGCAGTACTTC
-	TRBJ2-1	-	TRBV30	CAWRSGGPSSYNEQFF	TGTGCCTGGAGGTCGGGCGGGCCGAGCTCCTACAATGAGCAGTTCTTC
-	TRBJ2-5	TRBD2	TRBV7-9	CASSLPRGRGQETQYF	TGTGCCAGCAGCTTACCCCGCGGGAGGGGTCAAGAGACCCAGTACTTC
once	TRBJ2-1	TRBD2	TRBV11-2	CASRPIAGSYNEQFF	TGTGCCAGCAGACCGATAGCGGGTTCCTACAATGAGCAGTTCTTC
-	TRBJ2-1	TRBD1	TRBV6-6	CASSYPGQGEFF	TGTGCCAGCAGTTACCCCGGACAGGGGGAGTTCTTC
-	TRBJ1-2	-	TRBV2	CASTAGDYGYTF	TGTGCCAGCACGGCAGGGGACTATGGCTACACCTTC
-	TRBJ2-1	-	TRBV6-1	CAASLLGLEQFF	TGTGCCGCAAGCCTACTAGGTCTTGAGCAGTTCTTC
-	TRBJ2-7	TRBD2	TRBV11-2	CASSSTSGRSEQYF	TGTGCCAGCAGCTCAACTAGCGGGAGATCCGAGCAGTACTTC
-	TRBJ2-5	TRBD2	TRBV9	CASSRTSGRAWETQYF	TGTGCCAGCAGCCGCACTAGCGGGAGGGCCTGGGAGACCCAGTACTTC